This TCR beta chain appears in the sequencing data of a study of identifying expanded T cells in peripheral blood. As to this clone: Its antigen is not known.

Collection occurred without any documented infections or immune events in donors. Assay: immunoSEQ multiplex PCR; the TCRdb copy retains only in-frame clones and omits some. Of roughly 78,000 clones in the sample, roughly 88% are singletons; the top ten hold over 2.5%. The CDR3 contains 16 residues. Germline-derived CDR1 and CDR2 are SNHLY and FYNNEI. With 2 bases clipped from V and 0 bases from J, the junction kept 3 bases outside the gene matches. Study observations and caveats: About 1.3 clones differed between technical replicates, versus 16.4 and 19 over time.

The sequence was obtained from a person between 18 and 70 years old in good health. The chain is built from TRBV2 and TRBJ2-7, with 11 positions matching TRBD2. The source material was blood. Here the CDR3 reads CASSEPTSGDSYEQYF. The DNA for the CDR3 is TGTGCCAGCAGTGAACCGACTAGCGGGGACTCCTACGAGCAGTACTTC.